This T cell receptor beta chain originates from a study of shared clonotypes between healthy human individuals. This clone was counted once. As yet, its antigen is unknown. General study points: Among donors, clonotype sharing was expected to be affected by sequencing depth.

Profiled with immunoSEQ multiplex PCR; TCRdb holds only in-frame clones, not every one. The table includes some 2,100,000 clones, about 93% detected once. Naive CD8 isolation took CD45RO-negative cells positively selected for CCR7 and excluded terminally differentiated effector memory CD45RA+ cells. This CDR3 contains 15 residues. Germline values: CDR1 MDHEN, CDR2 SYDVKM. V lost 6 bases to trimming and J lost 4 bases, with 17 bases between them. The clonotype originates from a young man in good health. Some clones in this sample may be carry-over from other donors' samples. Input material: naive CD8+ T cells from PBMCs. V usage is TRBV28 and J usage is TRBJ2-3, with D maybe TRBD2 (6 bases). The CDR3 loop is CASSPPAGLADTQYF. As DNA, the CDR3 is TGTGCCAGCAGCCCCCCCGCGGGGTTGGCAGATACGCAGTATTTT.